The 18 T cell receptor beta chains reported below all come from one sample, sequenced in a study of cytomegalovirus exposure and HLA in healthy donors. The PCR ran on 60 Vbeta and 13 Jbeta primers. Generated by immunoSEQ multiplex PCR, the TCRdb table keeps only in-frame clones and is missing some. The sample lists some 100,000 clones, 74% occurring once. Sequences were obtained from PBMCs. The receptors derive from a human donor in good health.

This clone was seen once. The chain recombines TRBV5-6 with TRBJ2-7; perhaps TRBD1 as D (6 bases). CDR1 and CDR2 (germline): SGHDT, YYEEEE. CDR3 length equals 17 residues. Trimming pared 0 bases from V and 2 bases from J, leaving 18 bases between. In nucleotides, the CDR3 is TGTGCCAGCAGCTTGGTTGGAGGCGGACAGAAGACCTACGAGCAGTACTTC. Its translation is CASSLVGGGQKTYEQYF.

The rearrangement joins TRBV18 to TRBJ2-2, with D unclear. The V and J ends lost 4 bases and 8 bases respectively, with 8 bases between them. Germline V gives CDR1 KGHSH, CDR2 LQKENI. The CDR3 has 12 amino acids. In DNA form, the CDR3 reads TGTGCCAGCTCACTCTATGCTGGGGAGCTGTTTTTT. As protein: CASSLYAGELFF.

The J gene is TRBJ2-2, the V gene TRBV5-1; 9 nucleotides match TRBD1. The CDR3 sequence is 12 residues long. After removal of 7 bases from V and 5 bases from J, the junction contained 0 bases not matched to a gene. Germline CDR1 and CDR2: SGHRS and YFSETQ. CDR3 bases: TGCGCCAGCGGACAGGGGACCGGGGAGCTGTTTTTT. Translated: CASGQGTGELFF. Full variable domain (remainder filled in from reference TRBV5-1 and TRBJ2-2): KAGVTQTPRYLIKTRGQQVTLSCSPISGHRSVSWYQQTPGQGLQFLFEYFSETQRNKGNFPGRFSGRQFSNSRSEMNVSTLELGDSALYLCASGQGTGELFFGEGSRLTVL.

This clone was picked up a small number of times. The chain uses TRBV5-1 and TRBJ2-1; D remains ambiguous. Germline values: CDR1 SGHRS, CDR2 YFSETQ. This CDR3 comprises 12 residues. The V end lost 2 bases, the J end lost 8 bases, and 8 bases lay between the germline ends. The CDR3 sequence: CASSFVGDEQFF. CDR3 DNA: TGCGCCAGCAGCTTCGTAGGAGATGAGCAGTTCTTC.

The chain couples TRBV28 to TRBJ1-2, with 11 nucleotides matching TRBD1. Germline CDR1 is MDHEN and CDR2 is SYDVKM. The CDR3 contains 14 residues. The trim removed 8 bases at V and 3 bases at J, leaving 5 bases unmatched. DNA of the CDR3: TGTGCCAGCGGGCGGACAGGGGGCGACTATGGCTACACCTTC. It encodes CASGRTGGDYGYTF.

This clone was picked up a small number of times. The chain joins TRBV19 to TRBJ2-3; TRBD1 aligns across 7 bases. CDR1 is LNHDA and CDR2 is SQIVND in the germline V gene (reference sequence). The CDR3 has 16 amino acids. With V trimmed by 7 bases and J by 2 bases, 12 bases remained unmatched. In DNA, the CDR3 is TGTGCCAGTACCGCCCAGCCCAGGGGGAACACAGATACGCAGTATTTT. Protein: CASTAQPRGNTDTQYF.

The V call is TRBV7-9, the J call TRBJ1-2, with 7 nucleotides matching TRBD1. V dropped 3 bases and J dropped 8; count of bases not matched to a gene: 3. CDR3 length equals 12 residues. CDR1 is SEHNR, CDR2 FQNEAQ, per germline (reference sequence). The CDR3 DNA sequence: TGTGCCAGCAGCTTTAGGGGGCAGGGCTACACCTTC. Encoded protein: CASSFRGQGYTF.

The genes are TRBV11-2 and TRBJ2-5, with D possibly matching TRBD2 (5 bases). Germline V gene data show CDR1 as SGHAT and CDR2 as FQNNGV. V gave up 5 bases and J gave up 0 bases, with 10 bases separating them. CDR3 length: 14 amino acids. The CDR3 nucleotides read TGTGCCAGCAGCGAGGACTTCCACCAAGAGACCCAGTACTTC. This encodes CASSEDFHQETQYF.

The chain couples TRBV29-1 to TRBJ1-4; D call uncertain. V lost 3 bases and J 8 bases, leaving 10 bases between the germline ends. The germline V gene encodes CDR1 SQVTM and CDR2 ANQGSEA. CDR3 length: 12 residues. The CDR3 DNA is TGCAGCGTTGAGGAGCCTCCCGAAAAACTGTTTTTT. Protein sequence: CSVEEPPEKLFF.

The chain joins TRBV29-1 to TRBJ2-3; D gene ambiguous. V lost 5 bases and J 0 bases, leaving 9 bases between the germline ends. The CDR3 runs to 13 residues. Germline lookup yields CDR1 SQVTM and CDR2 ANQGSEA. CDR3 DNA sequence: TGCAGCGTTATTTCTGGCAGCACAGATACGCAGTATTTT. Residues: CSVISGSTDTQYF.

The chain is built from TRBV5-1 and TRBJ2-5; D is uncertain. Trimming removed 5 bases from V and 4 bases from J, with 21 bases in between. This CDR3 comprises 16 residues. Germline CDR1 is SGHRS and CDR2 is YFSETQ. CDR3 region: CASSLSSVPSSETQYF. In nucleotides, the CDR3 is TGCGCCAGCAGTCTCTCAAGCGTACCTTCCTCAGAGACCCAGTACTTC.

The chain couples TRBV5-6 to TRBJ2-7, with 8 bases identical to TRBD2. The J call may not be correct, given that the DNA end is closer to TRBJ2-5. The length of the CDR3 is 14 residues. The germline V gene encodes CDR1 SGHDT and CDR2 YYEEEE. CDR3: CASSVPGGPKTQYF. CDR3 bases: TGTGCCAGCAGTGTTCCGGGAGGGCCGAAGACCCAGTACTTC.

The chain links TRBV9 to TRBJ1-3; D is undetermined. The germline V gene has CDR1 SGDLS and CDR2 YYNGEE. V was pared by 4 bases and J by 0 bases, with 14 bases between. There are 16 residues in the CDR3. Here the CDR3 DNA reads TGTGCCAGCAGCCCTCGAGAAGCGGTCTCTGGAAACACCATATATTTT. Its translation is CASSPREAVSGNTIYF.

This chain connects TRBV7-8 to TRBJ1-5; no clear D. V shed 1 base and J shed 6 bases, with 13 bases lying between them. The length of the CDR3 is 15 residues. The germline V gene encodes CDR1 SGHVS and CDR2 FQNEAQ. The CDR3 DNA is TGTGCCAGCAGCTTAGGGAGGGCAGGCCCTCAGCCCCAGCATTTT. It yields the protein CASSLGRAGPQPQHF.

This rearrangement joins TRBV7-7 to TRBJ2-7; weak D call: TRBD1 (6 bases). Trimming stripped 3 bases from V and 5 bases from J, with 17 bases between. The CDR3 totals 15 residues. Germline values: CDR1 SSHAT, CDR2 FNYEAQ (reference sequence). The CDR3 DNA follows: TGTGCCAGCAGCTTGGGACCGGGACAATCCAACGAGCAGTACTTC. This encodes CASSLGPGQSNEQYF.

The chain is built from TRBV15 and TRBJ2-3; maybe TRBD2 (5 bases). The CDR3 sequence is 14 residues long. Trimming took 0 bases from V and 5 from J, leaving 9 bases between them. The V gene's germline CDR1 is LNHNV and CDR2 YYDKDF (reference sequence). For the CDR3, the DNA is TGTGCCACCAGCAGAGATCGCCGGGAAGATACGCAGTATTTT. It encodes CATSRDRREDTQYF. Drawing the rest from reference TRBV15 and TRBJ2-3, the complete variable domain is DAMVIQNPRYQVTQFGKPVTLSCSQTLNHNVMYWYQQKSSQAPKLLFHYYDKDFNNEADTPDNFQSRRPNTSFCFLDIRSPGLGDTAMYLCATSRDRREDTQYFGPGTRLTVL.

The chain couples TRBV6-5 to TRBJ2-3, with 7 bases that match TRBD1. With 2 bases clipped from V and 0 bases from J, the junction kept 5 bases outside the gene matches. CDR1 MNHEY and CDR2 SVGAGI come from the germline V gene. This CDR3 has 16 amino acids. The CDR3 loop is CASSYDRAISTDTQYF. DNA for the CDR3: TGTGCCAGCAGTTACGACAGGGCCATAAGCACAGATACGCAGTATTTT.

This clone was seen more than once but under ten times. This chain links TRBV27 with TRBJ2-5; a possible D gene is TRBD2 (7 bases). This CDR3 is built from 17 residues. Trimming pared 3 bases from V and 4 bases from J, leaving 21 bases between. In germline, CDR1 is MNHEY, CDR2 SMNVEV (reference sequence). The CDR3 coding sequence is TGTGCCAGCAGTTTTGGGGGGGGCCTGACTCGCCGAGAGACCCAGTACTTC. Translated, it gives CASSFGGGLTRRETQYF.